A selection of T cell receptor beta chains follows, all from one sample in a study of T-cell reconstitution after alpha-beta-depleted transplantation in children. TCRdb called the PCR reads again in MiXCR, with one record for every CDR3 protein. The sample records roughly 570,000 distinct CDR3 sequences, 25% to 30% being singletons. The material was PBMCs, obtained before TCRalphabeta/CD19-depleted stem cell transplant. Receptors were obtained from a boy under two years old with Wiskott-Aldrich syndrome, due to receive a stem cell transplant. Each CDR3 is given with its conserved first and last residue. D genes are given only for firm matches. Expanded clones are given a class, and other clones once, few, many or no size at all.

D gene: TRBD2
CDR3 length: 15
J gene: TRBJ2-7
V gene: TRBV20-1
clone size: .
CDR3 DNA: TGCAGTGCCACTGGTAGCGGGAGATTCCTCCTCGAGCAGTACTTC
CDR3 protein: CSATGSGRFLLEQYF

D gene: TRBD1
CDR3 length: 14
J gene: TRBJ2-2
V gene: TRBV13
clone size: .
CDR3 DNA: TGTGCCAGCAGCTCAAGGACAGGGGTCGGGGAGCTGTTTTTT
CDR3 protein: CASSSRTGVGELFF

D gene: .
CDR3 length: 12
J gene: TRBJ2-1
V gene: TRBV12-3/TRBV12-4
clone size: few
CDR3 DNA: TGTGCCAGCAGGTCCAGAGGGCATGAGCAGTTCTTC
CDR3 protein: CASRSRGHEQFF

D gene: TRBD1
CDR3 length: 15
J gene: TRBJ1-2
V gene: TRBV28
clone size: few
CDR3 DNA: TGTGCCAGCAGCACTAACCCGACAGGGTTCTATGGCTACACCTTC
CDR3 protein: CASSTNPTGFYGYTF

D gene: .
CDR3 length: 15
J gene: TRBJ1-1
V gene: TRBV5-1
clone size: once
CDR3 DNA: TGCGCCAGCAGCTCCCCAGGGCCACGGAGCACTGAAGCTTTCTTT
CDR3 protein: CASSSPGPRSTEAFF

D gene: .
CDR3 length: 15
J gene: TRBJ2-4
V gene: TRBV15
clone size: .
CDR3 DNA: TGTGCCACCAGCAGAGGTGTCCTAGCCAAAAACATTCAGTACTTC
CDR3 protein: CATSRGVLAKNIQYF

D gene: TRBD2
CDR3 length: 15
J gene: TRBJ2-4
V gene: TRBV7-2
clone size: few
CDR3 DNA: TGTGCCAGCAGCTTAATTGCCCCGACTAGCGGGAGTTACTACTTC
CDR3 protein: CASSLIAPTSGSYYF

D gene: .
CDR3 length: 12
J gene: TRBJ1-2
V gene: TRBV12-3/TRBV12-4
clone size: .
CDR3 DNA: TGTGCCAGCAGTTCCTTGGGGGCTGGCTACACCTTC
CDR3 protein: CASSSLGAGYTF

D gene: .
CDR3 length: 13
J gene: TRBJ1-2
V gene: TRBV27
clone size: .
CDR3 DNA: TGTGCCAGCAGATTAGTGGGGGGCTATGGCTACACCTTC
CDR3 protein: CASRLVGGYGYTF

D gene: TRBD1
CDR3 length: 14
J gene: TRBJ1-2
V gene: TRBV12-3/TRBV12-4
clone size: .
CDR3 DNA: TGTGCCAGCCATTCTAGGGGGCGCGGGGATGGCTACACCTTC
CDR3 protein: CASHSRGRGDGYTF

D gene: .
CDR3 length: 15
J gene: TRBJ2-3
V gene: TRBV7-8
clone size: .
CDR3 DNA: TGTGCCAGCAGCCCCAATGTCATCGGGGCAGATACGCAGTATTTT
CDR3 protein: CASSPNVIGADTQYF

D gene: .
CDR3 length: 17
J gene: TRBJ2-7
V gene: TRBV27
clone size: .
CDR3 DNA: TGTGCCAGCAGGCTTCAACAGGAGCCGTTTCCCCATTACGAGCAGTACTTC
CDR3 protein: CASRLQQEPFPHYEQYF

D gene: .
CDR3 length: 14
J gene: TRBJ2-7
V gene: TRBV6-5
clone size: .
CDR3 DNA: TGTGCCAGCAGTTATATTGACAACCTCGACGAGCAGTACTTC
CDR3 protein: CASSYIDNLDEQYF

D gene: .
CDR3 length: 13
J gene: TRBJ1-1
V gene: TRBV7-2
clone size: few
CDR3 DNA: TGTGCCAGCAGCTTAGTGACGACGGGAAAAGCTTTCTTT
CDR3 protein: CASSLVTTGKAFF

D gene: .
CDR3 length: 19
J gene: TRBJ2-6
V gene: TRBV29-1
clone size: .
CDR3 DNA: TGCAGAAGAACTTGCGGGACAAAGGTTTTTTATGGCGGGGCCAACGTCCTGACTTTC
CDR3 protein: CRRTCGTKVFYGGANVLTF

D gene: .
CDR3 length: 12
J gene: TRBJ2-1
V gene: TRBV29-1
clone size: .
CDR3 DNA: TGCAGCGTTGCCAGCTCCTACAATGAGCAGTTCTTC
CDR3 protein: CSVASSYNEQFF

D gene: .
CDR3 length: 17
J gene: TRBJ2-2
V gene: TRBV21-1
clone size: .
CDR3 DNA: TGTGCCAGCAGCAAAAAAATAGCGGGAGGGAACACCGGGGAGCTGTTTTTT
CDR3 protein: CASSKKIAGGNTGELFF

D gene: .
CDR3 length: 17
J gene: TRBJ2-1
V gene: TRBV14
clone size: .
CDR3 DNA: TGTGCCAGCAGCCACGACCCCGGGCCACCCTTGTACAATGAGCAGTTCTTC
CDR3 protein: CASSHDPGPPLYNEQFF

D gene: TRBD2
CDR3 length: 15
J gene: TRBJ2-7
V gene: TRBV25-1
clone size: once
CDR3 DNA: TGTGCCAGCAGTGATCCGGCTAGCGGGATCTACGAGCAGTACTTC
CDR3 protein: CASSDPASGIYEQYF

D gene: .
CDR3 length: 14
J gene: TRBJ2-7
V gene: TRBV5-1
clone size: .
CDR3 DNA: TGCGCCAGCAGCTTCGATGGAGAGTCCTACGAGCAGTACTTC
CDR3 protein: CASSFDGESYEQYF

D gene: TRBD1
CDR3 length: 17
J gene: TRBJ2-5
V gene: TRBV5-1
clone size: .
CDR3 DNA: TGCGCCAGCAGCTGGACAGGGGGCGGGCGGTCCCAAGAGACCCAGTACTTC
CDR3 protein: CASSWTGGGRSQETQYF

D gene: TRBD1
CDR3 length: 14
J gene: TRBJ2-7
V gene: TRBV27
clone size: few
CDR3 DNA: TGTGCCAGCAGTTGGACAGGGGGAGCCTACGAGCAGTACTTC
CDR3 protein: CASSWTGGAYEQYF

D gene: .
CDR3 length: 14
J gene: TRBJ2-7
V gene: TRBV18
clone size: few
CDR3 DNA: TGTGCCAGCTCACCACCTAGCGGACTCTACGAGCAGTACTTC
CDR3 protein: CASSPPSGLYEQYF

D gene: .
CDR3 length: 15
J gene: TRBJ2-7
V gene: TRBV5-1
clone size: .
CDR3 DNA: TGCGCCAGCAGCTTGGGCGAGATTGCGGCCTACGAGCAGTACTTC
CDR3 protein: CASSLGEIAAYEQYF

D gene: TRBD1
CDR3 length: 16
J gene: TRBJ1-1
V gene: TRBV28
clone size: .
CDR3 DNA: TGTGCCAGCAGTTTAGGGGGGAGGGGGCGGGCCACTGAAGCTTTCTTT
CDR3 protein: CASSLGGRGRATEAFF

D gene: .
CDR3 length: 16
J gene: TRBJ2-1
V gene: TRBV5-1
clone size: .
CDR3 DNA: TGCGCCAGCTCCGGACGGGGACTCCCCGCCTACAATGAGCAGTTCTTC
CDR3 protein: CASSGRGLPAYNEQFF

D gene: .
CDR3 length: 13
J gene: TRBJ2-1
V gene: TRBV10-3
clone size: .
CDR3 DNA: TGTGCCATAAGCGGGAAGGGGGACAATGAGCAGTTCTTC
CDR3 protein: CAISGKGDNEQFF

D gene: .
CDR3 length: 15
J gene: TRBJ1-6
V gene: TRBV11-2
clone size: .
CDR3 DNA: TGTGCCAGCACGCCTGGGGGGGTAGGGAATTCACCCCTCCACTTT
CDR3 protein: CASTPGGVGNSPLHF

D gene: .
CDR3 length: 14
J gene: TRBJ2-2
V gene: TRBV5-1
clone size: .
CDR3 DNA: TGCGCCAGCATCGAGAATGCGAACACCGGGGAGCTGTTTTTT
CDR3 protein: CASIENANTGELFF

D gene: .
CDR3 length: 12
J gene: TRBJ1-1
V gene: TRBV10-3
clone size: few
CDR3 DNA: TGTGCCATCAGTGGCACCAGCTATGAAGCTTTCTTT
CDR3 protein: CAISGTSYEAFF

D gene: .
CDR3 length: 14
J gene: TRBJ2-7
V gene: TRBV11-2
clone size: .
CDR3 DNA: TGTGCCAGCAGCTACACTAGTAGCTCCTACGAGCAGTACTTC
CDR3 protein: CASSYTSSSYEQYF

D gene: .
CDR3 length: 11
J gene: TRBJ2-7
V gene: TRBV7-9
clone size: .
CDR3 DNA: TGTGCCAGCAGCAAAAGCTACGAGCAGTACTTC
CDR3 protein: CASSKSYEQYF

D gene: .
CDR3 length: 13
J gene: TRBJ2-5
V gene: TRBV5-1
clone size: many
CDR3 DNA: TGCGCCAGCAGCTTGGAGGGCAGAGAGACCCAGTACTTC
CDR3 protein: CASSLEGRETQYF

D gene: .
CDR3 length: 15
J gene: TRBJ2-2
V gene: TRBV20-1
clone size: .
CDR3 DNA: TGCAGTGCTAGAGATGCGGTGCTAAACACCGGGGAGCTGTTTTTT
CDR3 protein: CSARDAVLNTGELFF

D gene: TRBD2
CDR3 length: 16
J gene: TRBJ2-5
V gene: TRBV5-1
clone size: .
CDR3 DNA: TGCGCCAGCAGTAAGGGACTAGCGGGGTACCAAGAGACCCAGTACTTC
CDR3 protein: CASSKGLAGYQETQYF

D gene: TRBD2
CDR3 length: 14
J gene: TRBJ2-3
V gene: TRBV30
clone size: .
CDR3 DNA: TGTGCCTGGAGTGTACTAGCGGTCACAGATACGCAGTATTTT
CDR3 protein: CAWSVLAVTDTQYF

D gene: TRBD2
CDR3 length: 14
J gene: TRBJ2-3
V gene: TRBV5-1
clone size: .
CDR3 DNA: TGCGCCAGCAGCCTGGGGACTAGCGGGAATACGCAGTATTTT
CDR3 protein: CASSLGTSGNTQYF

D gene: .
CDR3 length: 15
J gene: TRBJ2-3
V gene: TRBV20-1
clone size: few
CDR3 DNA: TGCAGTGCCCATTGTGGGCTGGCGCACACAGATACGCAGTATTTT
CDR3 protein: CSAHCGLAHTDTQYF

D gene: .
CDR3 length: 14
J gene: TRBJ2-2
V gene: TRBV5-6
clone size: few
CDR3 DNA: TGTGCCAGCAGCTTTCCCACTCAAACCGGGGAGCTGTTTTTT
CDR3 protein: CASSFPTQTGELFF

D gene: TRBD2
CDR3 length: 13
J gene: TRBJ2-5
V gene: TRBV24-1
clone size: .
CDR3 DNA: TGTGCCCCAAGACTAGCGGGAGAAGAGACCCAGTACTTC
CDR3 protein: CAPRLAGEETQYF

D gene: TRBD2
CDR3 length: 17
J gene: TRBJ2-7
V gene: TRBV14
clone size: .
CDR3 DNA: TGTGCCAGCAGCCAAGATTATAAGAGACTAGCGGAATACGAGCAGTACTTC
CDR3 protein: CASSQDYKRLAEYEQYF

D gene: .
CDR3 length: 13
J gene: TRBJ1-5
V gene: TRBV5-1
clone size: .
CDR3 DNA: TGCGCCAGCAGCTTGGGGCACAATCAGCCCCAGCATTTT
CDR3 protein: CASSLGHNQPQHF

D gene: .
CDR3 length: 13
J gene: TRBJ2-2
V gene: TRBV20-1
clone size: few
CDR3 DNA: TGCAGTGGCCTGGGGGGAGGCACCGGGGAGCTGTTTTTT
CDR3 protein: CSGLGGGTGELFF